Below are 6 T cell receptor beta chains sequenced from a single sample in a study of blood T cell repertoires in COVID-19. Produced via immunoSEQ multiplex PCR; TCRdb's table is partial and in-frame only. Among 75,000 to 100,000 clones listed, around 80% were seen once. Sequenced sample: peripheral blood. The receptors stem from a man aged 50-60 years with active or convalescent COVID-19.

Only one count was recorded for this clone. CDR3 residues: CASSEANRGQEKLFF. The CDR3 nucleotides are TGTGCCAGCAGTGAAGCGAACAGGGGACAGGAAAAACTGTTTTTT. The chain employs TRBV6-1 and TRBJ1-4; 7 bases match TRBD1. Germline lookup yields CDR1 MNHNS and CDR2 SASEGT. Trimming at V came to 0 bases and at J to 8 bases, leaving 6 bases not matched to a gene. The length of the CDR3 is 15 residues.

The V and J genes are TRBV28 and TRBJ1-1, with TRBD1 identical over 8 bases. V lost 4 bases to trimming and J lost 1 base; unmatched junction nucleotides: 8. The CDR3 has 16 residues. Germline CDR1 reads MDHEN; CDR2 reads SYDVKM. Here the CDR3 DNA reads TGTGCCAGCAGTTCCCACTGGACAGGGAAGAACACTGAAGCTTTCTTT. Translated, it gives CASSSHWTGKNTEAFF.

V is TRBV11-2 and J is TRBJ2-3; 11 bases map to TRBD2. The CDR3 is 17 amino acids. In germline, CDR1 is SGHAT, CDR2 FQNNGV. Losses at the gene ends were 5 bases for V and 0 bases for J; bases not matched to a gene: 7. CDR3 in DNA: TGTGCCAGCAGCCTCAGGGGACTAGCGGCTAGCACAGATACGCAGTATTTT. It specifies CASSLRGLAASTDTQYF.

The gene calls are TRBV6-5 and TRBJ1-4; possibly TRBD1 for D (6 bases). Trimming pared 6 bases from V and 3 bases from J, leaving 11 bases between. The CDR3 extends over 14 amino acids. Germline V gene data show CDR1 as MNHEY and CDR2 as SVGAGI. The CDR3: CASSTGLSNEKLFF. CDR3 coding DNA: TGTGCCAGCAGCACAGGGTTGTCTAATGAAAAACTGTTTTTT.

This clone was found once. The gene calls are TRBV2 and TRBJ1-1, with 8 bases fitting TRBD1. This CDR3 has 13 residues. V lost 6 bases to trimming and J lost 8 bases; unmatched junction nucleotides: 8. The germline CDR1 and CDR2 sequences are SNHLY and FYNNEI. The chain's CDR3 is CASSAKRQGEAFF. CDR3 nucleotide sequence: TGTGCCAGCAGCGCAAAACGACAGGGGGAAGCTTTCTTT.

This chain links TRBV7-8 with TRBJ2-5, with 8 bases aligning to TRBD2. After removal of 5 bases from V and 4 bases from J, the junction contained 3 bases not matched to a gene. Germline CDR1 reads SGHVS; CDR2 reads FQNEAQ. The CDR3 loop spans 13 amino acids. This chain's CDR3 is CASSRGGSETQYF. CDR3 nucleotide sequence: TGTGCCAGCAGCCGGGGGGGGTCAGAGACCCAGTACTTC.